This is a list of T cell receptor beta chains from one sample in a study of T cells in Graves' hyperthyroidism and ophthalmopathy. One entry per CDR3 protein results from TCRdb running MiXCR on the multiplex PCR reads. The data hold around 240,000 distinct CDR3 sequences, with about 15% observed a single time. The sequencing input was blood. The origin of the receptors is a woman between 40 and 50 years old with Graves' hyperthyroidism that later progressed to Graves' ophthalmopathy. CDR3s include the opening cysteine and the closing phenylalanine or tryptophan. The order of the fields is clone size, D gene, J gene, V gene, CDR3 protein, CDR3 DNA. D genes are given only for firm matches. Size is omitted from some rows. Given values are once, few, many or a class for expanded clones.

many - TRBJ1-2 TRBV6-1 CASSSHSEMGYGYTF TGTGCCAGCAGTTCACATTCTGAGATGGGCTATGGCTACACCTTC
many TRBD2 TRBJ2-1 TRBV24-1 CATSDAGLAGVNEQFF TGTGCCACCAGTGATGCGGGACTAGCGGGAGTAAATGAGCAGTTCTTC
many TRBD1 TRBJ1-2 TRBV11-2 CASSFPRAGGNYGYTF TGTGCCAGCAGCTTTCCGAGGGCAGGGGGTAACTATGGCTACACCTTC
many - TRBJ2-1 TRBV7-3 CASSRGGNEQFF TGTGCCAGCAGCCGAGGAGGGAATGAGCAGTTCTTC
many - TRBJ1-1 TRBV19 CASSISGMNTEAFF TGTGCCAGTAGTATATCCGGAATGAACACTGAAGCTTTCTTT
many TRBD2 TRBJ2-5 TRBV27 CASSLASGRVKTQYF TGTGCCAGCAGTTTGGCTAGCGGGAGGGTAAAGACCCAGTACTTC
many TRBD1 TRBJ2-1 TRBV28 CASSRQGNNEQFF TGTGCCAGCAGTCGACAGGGGAACAATGAGCAGTTCTTC
many TRBD1 TRBJ2-1 TRBV20-1 CSAWGQGFNEQFF TGCAGTGCCTGGGGACAGGGCTTCAATGAGCAGTTCTTC
many - TRBJ2-2 TRBV6-1 CASSRRDIWAGELFF TGTGCCAGCAGTAGAAGGGACATCTGGGCCGGGGAGCTGTTTTTT
- - TRBJ1-5 TRBV4-2 CASSQDGLGTKYSNQPQHF TGTGCCAGCAGCCAAGATGGTTTAGGGACAAAGTATAGCAATCAGCCCCAGCATTTT
- - TRBJ1-2 TRBV7-9 CASSGRQVANYGYTF TGTGCCAGCAGCGGTAGACAGGTTGCTAACTATGGCTACACCTTC
many TRBD1 TRBJ1-2 TRBV2 CASRDRGRYGYTF TGTGCCAGTCGGGACAGGGGGAGATATGGCTACACCTTC
few TRBD2 TRBJ2-1 TRBV30 CAWSGGLTSREQFF TGTGCCTGGAGTGGGGGACTAACTTCGAGGGAGCAGTTCTTC
- - TRBJ1-5 TRBV28 CASRLRRGSNQPQHF TGTGCCAGCAGGCTTCGACGGGGAAGCAATCAGCCCCAGCATTTT
many - TRBJ1-5 TRBV6-1 CASSPEVYPDQPQHF TGTGCCAGCAGCCCTGAGGTTTATCCGGATCAGCCCCAGCATTTT
many TRBD1 TRBJ1-4 TRBV28 CASSSRTGFDEKLFF TGTGCCAGCAGTTCCCGGACAGGGTTTGATGAAAAACTGTTTTTT
many - TRBJ1-1 TRBV20-1 CSARVGYREAFF TGCAGTGCTAGGGTGGGGTATCGAGAAGCTTTCTTT